This T cell receptor beta chain was identified in a study of blood T cells in healthy people across ages. Across the study: Every two T cells gave about one barcoded beta molecule via template switching.

Study-wide results and caveats: Researchers judged that diversity estimates from one million T cells fell short of true values.

Sample-barcoded 5' priming and a J-beta primer mix drove a second PCR of roughly 7 to 11 cycles. MiXCR, applied by TCRdb to the 5' RACE reads, yields one record per CDR3 protein. The sample shows approximately 690,000 distinct CDR3 sequences, 58% of them seen only once. This clonotype was picked up one time. No antigen is known for it. The CDR3 is 16 residues long. The germline V and J ends were trimmed by 4 bases and 4 bases, with 18 bases remaining between them. Germline V lookup: CDR1 MDHEN, CDR2 SYDVKM. Peripheral blood from each donor was collected in a volume of roughly 9.8 milliliters. Isolating PBMCs gave at least 6 million of these cells per sample.

This receptor was identified in a man in his 60s in good health. Sequenced material: blood. This sequence joins TRBV28 and TRBJ2-3; perhaps TRBD2 as D (6 bases). CDR3 protein: CASSSAGTPGADTQYF. The DNA for the CDR3 is TGTGCCAGCAGTTCCGCGGGGACCCCGGGGGCAGATACGCAGTATTTT.